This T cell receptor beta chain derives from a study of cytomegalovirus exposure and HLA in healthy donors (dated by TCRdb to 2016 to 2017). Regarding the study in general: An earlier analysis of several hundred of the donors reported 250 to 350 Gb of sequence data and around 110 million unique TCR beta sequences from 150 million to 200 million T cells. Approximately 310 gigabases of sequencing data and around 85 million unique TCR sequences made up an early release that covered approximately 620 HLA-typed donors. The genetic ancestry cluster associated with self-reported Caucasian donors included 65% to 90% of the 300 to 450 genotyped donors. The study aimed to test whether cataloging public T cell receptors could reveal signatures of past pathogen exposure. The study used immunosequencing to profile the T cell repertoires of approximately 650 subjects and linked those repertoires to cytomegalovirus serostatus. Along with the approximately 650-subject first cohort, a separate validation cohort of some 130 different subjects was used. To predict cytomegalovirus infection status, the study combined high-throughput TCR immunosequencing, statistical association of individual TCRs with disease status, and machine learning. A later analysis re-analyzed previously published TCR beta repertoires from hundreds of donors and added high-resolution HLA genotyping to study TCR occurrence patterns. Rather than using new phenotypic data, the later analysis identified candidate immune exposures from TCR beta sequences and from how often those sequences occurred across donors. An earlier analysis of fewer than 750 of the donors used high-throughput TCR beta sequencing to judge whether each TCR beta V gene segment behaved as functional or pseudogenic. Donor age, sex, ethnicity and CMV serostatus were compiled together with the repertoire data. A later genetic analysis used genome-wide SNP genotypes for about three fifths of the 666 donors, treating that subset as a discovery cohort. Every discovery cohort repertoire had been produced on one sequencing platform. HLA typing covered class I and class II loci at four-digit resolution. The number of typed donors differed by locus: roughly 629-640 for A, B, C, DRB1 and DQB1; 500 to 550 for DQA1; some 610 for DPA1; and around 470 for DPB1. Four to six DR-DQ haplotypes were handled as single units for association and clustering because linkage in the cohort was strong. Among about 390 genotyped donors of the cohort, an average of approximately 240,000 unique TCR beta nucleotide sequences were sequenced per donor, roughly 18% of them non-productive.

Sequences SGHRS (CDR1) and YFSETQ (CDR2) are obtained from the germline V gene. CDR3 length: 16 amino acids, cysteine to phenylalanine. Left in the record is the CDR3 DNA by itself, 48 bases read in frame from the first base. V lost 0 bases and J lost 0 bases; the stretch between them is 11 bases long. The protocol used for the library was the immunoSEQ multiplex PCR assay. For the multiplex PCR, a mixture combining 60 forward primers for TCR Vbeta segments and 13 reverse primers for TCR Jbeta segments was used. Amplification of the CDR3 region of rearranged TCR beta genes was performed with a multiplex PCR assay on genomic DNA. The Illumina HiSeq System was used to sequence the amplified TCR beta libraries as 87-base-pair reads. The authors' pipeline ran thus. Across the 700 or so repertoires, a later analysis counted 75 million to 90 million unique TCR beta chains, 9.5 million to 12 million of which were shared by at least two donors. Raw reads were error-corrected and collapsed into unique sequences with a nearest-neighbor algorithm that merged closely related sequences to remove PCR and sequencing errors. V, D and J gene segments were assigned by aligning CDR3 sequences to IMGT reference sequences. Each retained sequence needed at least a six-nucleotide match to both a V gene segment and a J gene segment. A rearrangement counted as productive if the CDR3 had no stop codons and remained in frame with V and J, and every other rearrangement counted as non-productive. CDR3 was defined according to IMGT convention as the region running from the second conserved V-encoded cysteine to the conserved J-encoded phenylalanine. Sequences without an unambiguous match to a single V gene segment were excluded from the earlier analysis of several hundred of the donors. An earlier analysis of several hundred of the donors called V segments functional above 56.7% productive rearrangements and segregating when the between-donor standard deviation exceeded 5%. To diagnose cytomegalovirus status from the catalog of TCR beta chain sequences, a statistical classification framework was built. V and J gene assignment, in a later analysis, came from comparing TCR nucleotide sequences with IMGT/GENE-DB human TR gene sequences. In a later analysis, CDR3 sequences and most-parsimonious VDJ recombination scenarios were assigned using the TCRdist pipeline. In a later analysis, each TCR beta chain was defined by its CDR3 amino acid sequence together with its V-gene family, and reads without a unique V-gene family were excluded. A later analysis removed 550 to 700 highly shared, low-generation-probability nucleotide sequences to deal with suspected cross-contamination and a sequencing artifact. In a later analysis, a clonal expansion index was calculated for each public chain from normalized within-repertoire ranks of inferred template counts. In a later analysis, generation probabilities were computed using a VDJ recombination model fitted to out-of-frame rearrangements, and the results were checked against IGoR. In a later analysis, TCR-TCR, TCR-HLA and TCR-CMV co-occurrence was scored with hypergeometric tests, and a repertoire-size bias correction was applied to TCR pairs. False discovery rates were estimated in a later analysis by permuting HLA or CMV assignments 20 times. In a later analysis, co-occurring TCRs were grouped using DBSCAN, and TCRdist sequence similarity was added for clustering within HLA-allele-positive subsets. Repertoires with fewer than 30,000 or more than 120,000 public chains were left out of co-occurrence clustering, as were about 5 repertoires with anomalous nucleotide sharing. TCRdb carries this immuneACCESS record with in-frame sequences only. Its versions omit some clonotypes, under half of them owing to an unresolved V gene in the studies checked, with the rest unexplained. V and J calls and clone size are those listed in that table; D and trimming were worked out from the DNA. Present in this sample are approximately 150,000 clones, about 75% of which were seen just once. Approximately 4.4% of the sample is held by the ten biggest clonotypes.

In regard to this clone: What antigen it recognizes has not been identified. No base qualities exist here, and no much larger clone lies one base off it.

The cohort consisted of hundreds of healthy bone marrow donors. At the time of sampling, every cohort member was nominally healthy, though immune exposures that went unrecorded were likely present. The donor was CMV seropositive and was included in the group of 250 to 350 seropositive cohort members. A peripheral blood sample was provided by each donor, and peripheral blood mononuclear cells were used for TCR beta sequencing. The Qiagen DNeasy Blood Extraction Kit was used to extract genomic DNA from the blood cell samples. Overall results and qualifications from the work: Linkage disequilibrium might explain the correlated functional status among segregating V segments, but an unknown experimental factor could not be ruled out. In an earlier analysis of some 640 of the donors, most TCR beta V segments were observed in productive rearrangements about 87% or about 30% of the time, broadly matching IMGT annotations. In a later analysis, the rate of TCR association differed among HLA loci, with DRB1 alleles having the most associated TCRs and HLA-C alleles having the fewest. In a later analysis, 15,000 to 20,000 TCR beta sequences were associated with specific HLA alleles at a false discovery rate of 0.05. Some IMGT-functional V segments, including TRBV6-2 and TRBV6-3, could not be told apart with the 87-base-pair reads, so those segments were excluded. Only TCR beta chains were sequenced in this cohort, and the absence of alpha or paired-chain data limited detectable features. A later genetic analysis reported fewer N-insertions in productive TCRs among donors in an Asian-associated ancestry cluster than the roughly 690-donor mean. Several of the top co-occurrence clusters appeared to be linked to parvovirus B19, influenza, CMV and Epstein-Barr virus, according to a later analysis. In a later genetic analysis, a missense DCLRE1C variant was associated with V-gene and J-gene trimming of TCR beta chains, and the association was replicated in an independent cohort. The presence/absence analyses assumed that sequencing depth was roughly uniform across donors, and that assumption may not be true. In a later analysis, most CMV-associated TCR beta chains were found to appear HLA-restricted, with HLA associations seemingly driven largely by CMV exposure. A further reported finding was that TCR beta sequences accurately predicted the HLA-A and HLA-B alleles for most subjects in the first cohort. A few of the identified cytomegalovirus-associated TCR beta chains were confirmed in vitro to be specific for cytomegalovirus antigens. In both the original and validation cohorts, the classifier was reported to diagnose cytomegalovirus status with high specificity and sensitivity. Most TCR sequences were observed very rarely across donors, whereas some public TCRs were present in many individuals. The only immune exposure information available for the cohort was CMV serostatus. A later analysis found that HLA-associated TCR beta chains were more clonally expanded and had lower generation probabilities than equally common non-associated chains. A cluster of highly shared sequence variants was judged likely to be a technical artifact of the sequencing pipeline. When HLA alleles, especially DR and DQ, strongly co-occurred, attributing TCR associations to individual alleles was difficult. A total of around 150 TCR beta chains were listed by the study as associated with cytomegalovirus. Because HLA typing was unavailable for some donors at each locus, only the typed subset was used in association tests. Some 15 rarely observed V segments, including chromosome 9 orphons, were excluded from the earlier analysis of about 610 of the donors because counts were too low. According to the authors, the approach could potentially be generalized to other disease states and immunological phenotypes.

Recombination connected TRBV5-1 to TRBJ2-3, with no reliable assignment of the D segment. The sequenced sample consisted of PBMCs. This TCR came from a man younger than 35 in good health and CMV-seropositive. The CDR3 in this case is CASSLENRYSTDTQYF. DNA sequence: TGCGCCAGCAGCTTGGAGAACAGATATAGCACAGATACGCAGTATTTT.